Below are 20 T cell receptor beta chains sequenced from a single sample in a study of metastatic and nonmetastatic thyroid tumors. Prior to thyroid surgery, none of the patients had received any treatment. Via MiXCR, TCRdb re-called the PCR reads. The sample contains about 21,000 clones, roughly 30% of which appear only once. Sequencing used tumor tissue. These receptors were obtained from a male donor with papillary thyroid cancer or a benign thyroid nodule (not recorded which). Some clones in this sample may be carry-over from other donors' samples.

This clone was picked up many times. The V gene is TRBV19, the J gene TRBJ2-5; TRBD1 is a possible D gene (5 bases). With 4 bases removed from V and 2 bases from J, the gap between germline ends came to 11 bases. Germline CDR1 LNHDA, CDR2 SQIVND (reference sequence). The CDR3 has 14 amino acids. The DNA for the CDR3 is TGTGCCAGTAGTAAACGAGACAGACAAGAGACCCAGTACTTC. This encodes CASSKRDRQETQYF.

This clone is labeled medium-sized. The chain links TRBV2 to TRBJ1-4; 8 bases match TRBD1. The CDR3 consists of 15 residues. V lost 6 bases to trimming and J lost 3 bases; unmatched junction nucleotides: 6. Germline CDR1 reads SNHLY; CDR2 reads FYNNEI. The CDR3 loop reads CASRQQGGANEKLFF. The CDR3 DNA follows: TGTGCCAGCAGACAACAGGGGGGAGCTAATGAAAAACTGTTTTTT.

There are many counts of this clone. V is TRBV6-4 and J is TRBJ2-3, with a possible D match to TRBD2 (6 bases). Germline V CDR1 and CDR2: MRHNA, SNTAGT. V lost 3 bases and J lost 1, with 8 bases in between. The CDR3 spans 14 residues. The CDR3 sequence is CASSEGLGTDTQYF. The CDR3 DNA is TGTGCCAGCAGTGAGGGACTCGGCACAGATACGCAGTATTTT.

This CDR3 reads CASSLREGTGANVLTF. For the CDR3, the DNA is TGCGCCAGCAGCTTAAGGGAGGGGACTGGGGCCAACGTCCTGACTTTC. The chain has TRBV5-1 and TRBJ2-6, with TRBD2 matching over 7 bases. J was trimmed by 2 bases and V by 2 bases; bases with no gene match: 4. Germline CDR1 and CDR2: SGHRS and YFSETQ. CDR3 length: 16 amino acids.

This chain uses TRBV19 with TRBJ2-3; 9 bases agree with TRBD2. J gave up 5 bases and V 8 bases, and 14 bases lay outside the gene matches. The V gene's germline CDR1 is LNHDA and CDR2 SQIVND (reference sequence). CDR3 length equals 16 residues. CDR3 protein: CASRRDSGSSLDTQYF. The CDR3 coding sequence is TGTGCCAGTCGAAGGGATAGCGGGAGTAGCTTAGATACGCAGTATTTT.

The chain couples TRBV7-2 to TRBJ1-2; TRBD1 aligns across 7 bases. Germline V gene data show CDR1 as SGHTA and CDR2 as FQGNSA. This CDR3 comprises 12 residues. Trimming at V came to 7 bases and at J to 8 bases, leaving 7 bases not matched to a gene. CDR3 region: CASKGDREGYTF. The CDR3 bases are TGTGCCAGCAAAGGAGACAGGGAGGGCTACACCTTC.

The CDR3 sequence is CASSRDGQGAGTDTQYF. CDR3 in DNA: TGCGCCAGCAGCCGGGACGGACAGGGGGCGGGCACAGATACGCAGTATTTT. V is TRBV5-1 and J is TRBJ2-3, with 11 positions matching TRBD1. The CDR3 contains 17 residues. Germline V gene data show CDR1 as SGHRS and CDR2 as YFSETQ. V was clipped by 4 bases and J by 1 base; unmatched bases: 8. The full variable domain, completed using reference TRBV5-1 and TRBJ2-3, is KAGVTQTPRYLIKTRGQQVTLSCSPISGHRSVSWYQQTPGQGLQFLFEYFSETQRNKGNFPGRFSGRQFSNSRSEMNVSTLELGDSALYLCASSRDGQGAGTDTQYFGPGTRLTVL.

The chain couples TRBV7-2 to TRBJ2-1, with D uncertain. With 2 bases removed from V and 8 bases from J, the gap between germline ends came to 10 bases. The V gene's germline CDR1 is SGHTA and CDR2 FQGNSA. The CDR3 covers 13 residues. This CDR3 is CASSLYNVYEQFF. The CDR3 DNA follows: TGTGCCAGCAGCTTATACAACGTCTATGAGCAGTTCTTC.

This clone is medium-sized in the sample. The chain links TRBV5-1 to TRBJ1-1; D uncertain. Trimming pared 4 bases from V and 4 bases from J, leaving 11 bases between. This CDR3 spans 13 amino acids. Germline V lookup: CDR1 SGHRS, CDR2 YFSETQ. The DNA for the CDR3 is TGCGCCAGCAGCCTGTCCCGAGGCACTGAAGCTTTCTTT. Translating gives CASSLSRGTEAFF.

In its sample, this clone is medium-sized. The chain is built from TRBV3-1 and TRBJ1-1; no firm D call. The CDR3 spans 14 residues. The germline V and J ends were trimmed by 4 bases and 0 bases, with 9 bases remaining between them. Germline V gene sequence: CDR1 LGHDT, CDR2 YNNKEL (reference sequence). Written as DNA, the CDR3 is TGTGCCAGCAGCCTCCGTCTAATGAACACTGAAGCTTTCTTT. It specifies CASSLRLMNTEAFF.

The V and J genes are TRBV5-5 and TRBJ1-2; no reliable D call. This CDR3 is built from 15 residues. The germline V gene has CDR1 SGHKS and CDR2 YYEKEE (reference sequence). The germline V and J ends were trimmed by 4 bases and 8 bases, with 21 bases remaining between them. CDR3 coding DNA: TGTGCCAGCAGCCCCCGGGCCCAGGCAATGGGGGGCTACACCTTC. Translated: CASSPRAQAMGGYTF.

This clone was seen a handful of times. The chain links TRBV12-3 or TRBV12-4 to TRBJ2-2; D ambiguous. The CDR3 sequence is 12 residues long. V shed 3 bases and J shed 6 bases, with 5 bases lying between them. The CDR3 here is CASSFGSGELFF. The CDR3 DNA sequence: TGTGCCAGCAGTTTCGGGTCCGGGGAGCTGTTTTTT.

This clone was seen repeatedly, ten times or more. V gene TRBV15 combines with J gene TRBJ2-6; D is unresolved. V was clipped by 0 bases and J by 1 base, with 4 bases between them. The CDR3 covers 15 residues. Germline V CDR1 and CDR2: LNHNV, YYDKDF (reference sequence). The CDR3: CATSREGSGANVLTF. CDR3 sequence (DNA): TGTGCCACCAGCAGAGAAGGGTCTGGGGCCAACGTCCTGACTTTC. The whole variable domain, filled in from reference TRBV15 and TRBJ2-6, reads DAMVIQNPRYQVTQFGKPVTLSCSQTLNHNVMYWYQQKSSQAPKLLFHYYDKDFNNEADTPDNFQSRRPNTSFCFLDIRSPGLGDTAMYLCATSREGSGANVLTFGAGSRLTVL.

In regard to this clone: Compared with germline, one end of the junction differs, possibly owing to a read error. The chain couples TRBV5-1 to TRBJ1-2; weak D call: TRBD1 (5 bases). Germline V gene lookup returns CDR1 SGHRS and CDR2 YFSETQ. The CDR3 extends over 13 amino acids. The CDR3 coding sequence is TGCGCCAGCACCTGGGGGATCTGCTATGTCTACACCTTC. Protein: CASTWGICYVYTF.

The V gene is TRBV6-5, the J gene TRBJ2-7; a weak D match, TRBD2 (7 bases). V was pared by 6 bases and J by 6 bases, with 15 bases between. CDR1 is MNHEY, CDR2 SVGAGI, per germline. The CDR3 covers 13 residues. CDR3 coding DNA: TGTGCCAGCAGAAACCCTGGGGGGGCCGAGCAGTACTTC. This gives the protein CASRNPGGAEQYF.

J is TRBJ1-5 and V is TRBV6-1; possible D gene TRBD1, 5 bases. This CDR3 is built from 13 residues. Germline CDR1 MNHNS, CDR2 SASEGT. V lost 5 bases to trimming and J lost 6 bases, with 11 bases between them. The CDR3 DNA reads TGTGCCAGCAGTCTCGGGGGGGGTCAGCCCCAGCATTTT. Its protein product is CASSLGGGQPQHF.

This clone was recorded at least ten times. The chain joins TRBV15 to TRBJ2-1, with 9 bases matching TRBD1. CDR1 and CDR2 from the germline V gene are LNHNV and YYDKDF (reference sequence). After removal of 0 bases from V and 7 bases from J, the junction contained 10 bases not matched to a gene. The CDR3 sequence is 17 residues long. The CDR3 reads CATSRDRWTGARNEQFF. DNA for the CDR3: TGTGCCACCAGCAGAGATAGGTGGACAGGGGCGCGGAATGAGCAGTTCTTC.

J is TRBJ2-2 and V is TRBV18; TRBD1 aligns across 10 bases. Trimming at V came to 5 bases and at J to 5 bases, leaving 11 bases not matched to a gene. CDR1 KGHSH and CDR2 LQKENI come from the germline V gene. The CDR3 is 17 residues long. The CDR3 nucleotides are TGTGCCAGCTCATCGGAGAATCCGGGACAGGGGACCGGGGAGCTGTTTTTT. This codes for CASSSENPGQGTGELFF.

The CDR3 region is CASTRVTGTYEQYF. The CDR3 region has the DNA TGTGCCAGCACCCGGGTGACGGGAACCTACGAGCAGTACTTC. The V call is TRBV11-2, the J call TRBJ2-7, with D possibly being TRBD2 (5 bases). CDR3 size: 14 residues. Germline values: CDR1 SGHAT, CDR2 FQNNGV. V was trimmed by 7 bases and J by 2 bases, leaving 15 bases between them.

This clone was recorded at least ten times. This chain uses TRBV19 with TRBJ2-5, with D possibly TRBD1 on 6 matching bases. CDR3 length: 14 residues. Trimming cost V 5 bases and J 3 bases, with 13 bases left between them. Germline V CDR1 and CDR2: LNHDA, SQIVND (reference sequence). The CDR3 coding sequence is TGTGCCAGTAGTCTGCCGGGACATGAAGAGACCCAGTACTTC. The encoded protein is CASSLPGHEETQYF.